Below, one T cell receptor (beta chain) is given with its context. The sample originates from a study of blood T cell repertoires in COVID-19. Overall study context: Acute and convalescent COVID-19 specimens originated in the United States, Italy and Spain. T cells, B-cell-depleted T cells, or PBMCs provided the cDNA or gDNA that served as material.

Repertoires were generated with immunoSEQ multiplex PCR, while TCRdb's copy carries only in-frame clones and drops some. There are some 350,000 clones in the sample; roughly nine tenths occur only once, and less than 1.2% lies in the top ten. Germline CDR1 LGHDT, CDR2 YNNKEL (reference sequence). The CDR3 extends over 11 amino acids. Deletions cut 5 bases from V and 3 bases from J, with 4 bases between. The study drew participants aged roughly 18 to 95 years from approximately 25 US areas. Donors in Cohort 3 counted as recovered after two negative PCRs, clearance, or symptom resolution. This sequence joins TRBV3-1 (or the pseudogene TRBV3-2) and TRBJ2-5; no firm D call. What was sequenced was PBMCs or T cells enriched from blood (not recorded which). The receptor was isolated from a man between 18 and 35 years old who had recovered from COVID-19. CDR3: CASSLEETQYF. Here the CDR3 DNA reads TGTGCCAGCAGCTTAGAAGAGACCCAGTACTTC.